This TCR beta chain is from a study of cytotoxic CD8 clonotypes in ibrutinib-treated CLL. Clones were read by immunoSEQ multiplex PCR, and TCRdb kept only the in-frame ones, dropping some. The data contain about 270,000 clones, more than 70% of them seen just once; the ten biggest clones take up around 6%. Losses at the gene ends were 5 bases for V and 1 base for J; bases not matched to a gene: 5. Germline V gene sequence: CDR1 SNHLY, CDR2 FYNNEI. CDR3 length: 14 amino acids. This clone came up once. This chain links TRBV2 with TRBJ2-7, with 7 nucleotides matching TRBD1. Sample: PBMCs, taken at disease progression, from a patient treated with ibrutinib. The receptor was derived from a human donor with chronic lymphocytic leukemia. DNA for the CDR3: TGTGCCAGCAGTACGGACAGGTGGTCCTACGAGCAGTACTTC. As protein: CASSTDRWSYEQYF.